This T cell receptor beta chain was identified in a study of metastatic and nonmetastatic thyroid tumors. Study background: For malignant and benign thyroid patients, tumor or nodule tissue and blood were the sources whose repertoires were compared.

Study-wide findings and caveats: Compared with benign nodules, malignant thyroid tumors were reported to have significantly higher TCR beta diversity in both blood and tumor.

Original data processing: Using the CDR3 differences seen across clinicopathological groups, the authors built a distant-metastasis classifier for papillary thyroid cancer, which was meant to discriminate distant-metastatic patients. MiXCR re-clonotyped the PCR reads for TCRdb. What appears here as the V and J calls and clone size reflects TCRdb's work, not the paper's. This table holds some 20,000 clones, 27% found once. Each patient came to thyroid surgery without any prior treatment (of any kind). CDR3 length: 14 amino acids. The germline CDR1 and CDR2 sequences are DFQATT and SNEGSKA (reference sequence). V shed 1 base and J shed 5 bases, with 12 bases lying between them. This clone counts as medium-sized. Antigen specificity is unknown.

This TCR was sampled from a female donor with papillary thyroid cancer or a benign thyroid nodule (not recorded which). Some clones in this sample may be carry-over from other donors' samples. The sequenced material came from blood. The chain recombines TRBV20-1 with TRBJ1-5, with D maybe TRBD1 (5 bases). The CDR3 spells CSARASREYQPQHF. The CDR3 DNA sequence: TGCAGTGCTAGAGCTAGCAGGGAATATCAGCCCCAGCATTTT.